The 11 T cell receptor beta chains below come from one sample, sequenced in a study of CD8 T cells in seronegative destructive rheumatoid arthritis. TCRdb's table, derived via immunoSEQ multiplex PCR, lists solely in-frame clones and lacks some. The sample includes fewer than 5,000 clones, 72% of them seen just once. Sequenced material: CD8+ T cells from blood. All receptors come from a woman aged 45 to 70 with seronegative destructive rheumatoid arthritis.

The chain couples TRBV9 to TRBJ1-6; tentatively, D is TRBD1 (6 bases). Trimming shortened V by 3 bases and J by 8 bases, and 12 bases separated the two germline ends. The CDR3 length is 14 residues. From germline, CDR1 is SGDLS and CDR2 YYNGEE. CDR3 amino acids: CASSGAYRDSPLHF. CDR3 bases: TGTGCCAGCAGCGGGGCCTACAGGGATTCACCCCTCCACTTT.

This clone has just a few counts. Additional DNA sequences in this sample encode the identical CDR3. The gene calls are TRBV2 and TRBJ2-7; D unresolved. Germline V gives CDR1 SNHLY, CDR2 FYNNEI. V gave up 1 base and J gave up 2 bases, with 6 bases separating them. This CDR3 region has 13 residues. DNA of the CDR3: TGTGCCAGCAGTGAAGGAGGAGCCTACGAGCAGTACTTC. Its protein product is CASSEGGAYEQYF.

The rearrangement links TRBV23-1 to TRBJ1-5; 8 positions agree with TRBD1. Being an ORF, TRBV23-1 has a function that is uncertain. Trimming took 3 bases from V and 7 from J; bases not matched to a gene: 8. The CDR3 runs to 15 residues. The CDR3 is CASSHLDRGSQPQHF. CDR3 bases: TGCGCCAGCAGTCACCTCGACAGGGGAAGCCAGCCCCAGCATTTT.

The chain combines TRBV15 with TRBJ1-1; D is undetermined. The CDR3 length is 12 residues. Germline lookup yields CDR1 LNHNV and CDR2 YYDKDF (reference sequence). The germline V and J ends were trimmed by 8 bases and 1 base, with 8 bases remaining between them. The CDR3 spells CATLGTNTEAFF. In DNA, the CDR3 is TGTGCCACCCTGGGCACGAACACTGAAGCTTTCTTT.

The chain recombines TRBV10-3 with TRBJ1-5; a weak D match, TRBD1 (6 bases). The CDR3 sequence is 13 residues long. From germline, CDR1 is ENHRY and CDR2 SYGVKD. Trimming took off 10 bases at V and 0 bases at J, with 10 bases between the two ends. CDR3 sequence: CASRQASNQPQHF. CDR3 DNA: TGTGCCAGTCGACAGGCTAGCAATCAGCCCCAGCATTTT.

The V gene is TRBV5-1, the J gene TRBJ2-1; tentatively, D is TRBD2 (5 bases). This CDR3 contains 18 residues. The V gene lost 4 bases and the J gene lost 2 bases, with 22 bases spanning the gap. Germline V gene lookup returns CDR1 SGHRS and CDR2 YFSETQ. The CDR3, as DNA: TGCGCCAGCAGCCGAGGGAACGCCCCTTCGATACCCTACAATGAGCAGTTCTTC. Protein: CASSRGNAPSIPYNEQFF.

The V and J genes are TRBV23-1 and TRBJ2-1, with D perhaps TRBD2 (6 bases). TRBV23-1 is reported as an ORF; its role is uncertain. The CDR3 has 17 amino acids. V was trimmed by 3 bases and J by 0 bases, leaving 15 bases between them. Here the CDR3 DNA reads TGCGCCAGCAGTCACCCCGGGACTCCGTGCTCCTACAATGAGCAGTTCTTC. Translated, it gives CASSHPGTPCSYNEQFF.

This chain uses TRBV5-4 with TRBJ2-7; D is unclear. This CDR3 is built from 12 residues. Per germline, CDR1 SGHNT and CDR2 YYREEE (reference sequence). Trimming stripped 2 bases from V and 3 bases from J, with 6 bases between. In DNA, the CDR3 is TGTGCCAGCAGCTTTAGCAACTACGAGCAGTACTTC. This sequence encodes CASSFSNYEQYF. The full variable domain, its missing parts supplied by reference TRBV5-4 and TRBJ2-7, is ETGVTQSPTHLIKTRGQQVTLRCSSQSGHNTVSWYQQALGQGPQFIFQYYREEENGRGNFPPRFSGLQFPNYSSELNVNALELDDSALYLCASSFSNYEQYFGPGTRLTVT.

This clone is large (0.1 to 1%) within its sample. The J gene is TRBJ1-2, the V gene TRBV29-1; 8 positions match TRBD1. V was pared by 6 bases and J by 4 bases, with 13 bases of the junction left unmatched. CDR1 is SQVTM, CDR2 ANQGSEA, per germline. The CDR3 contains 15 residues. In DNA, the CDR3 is TGCAGCGTGTACCATACCGGGACAGGCACCTATGGCTACACCTTC. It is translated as CSVYHTGTGTYGYTF.

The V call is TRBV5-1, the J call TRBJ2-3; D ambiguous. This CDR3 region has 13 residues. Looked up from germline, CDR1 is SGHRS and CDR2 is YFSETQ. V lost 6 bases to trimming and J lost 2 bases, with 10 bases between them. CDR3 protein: CASMVGHTDTQYF. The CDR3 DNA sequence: TGCGCCAGCATGGTGGGCCACACAGATACGCAGTATTTT. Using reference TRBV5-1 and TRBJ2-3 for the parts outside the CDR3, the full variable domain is KAGVTQTPRYLIKTRGQQVTLSCSPISGHRSVSWYQQTPGQGLQFLFEYFSETQRNKGNFPGRFSGRQFSNSRSEMNVSTLELGDSALYLCASMVGHTDTQYFGPGTRLTVL.

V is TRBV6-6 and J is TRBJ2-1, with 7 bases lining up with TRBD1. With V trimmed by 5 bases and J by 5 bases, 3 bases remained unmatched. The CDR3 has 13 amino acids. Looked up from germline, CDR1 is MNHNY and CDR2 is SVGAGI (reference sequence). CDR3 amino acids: CASSVDRNNEQFF. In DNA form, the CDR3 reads TGTGCCAGCAGTGTGGACAGGAACAATGAGCAGTTCTTC.